This T cell receptor beta chain was identified during a study of T cells in localized non-small cell lung cancer. Using immunoSEQ multiplex PCR, the repertoire was profiled, and TCRdb retains in-frame clones only, with some absent. The table has about 78,000 clones, about 83% seen once. CDR1 and CDR2 (germline): SGHDT, YYEEEE. V lost 4 bases to trimming and J lost 0 bases, with 5 bases between them. This CDR3 spans 13 amino acids. Study findings and constraints: Tumor showed lower T cell clonality than uninvolved adjacent lung, where it was highest.

In the case of this clone: The antigen is not known.

The sequence was obtained from a man aged 35 to 70 with stage I lung adenocarcinoma. Source: peripheral blood, taken before any cancer treatment. This chain links TRBV5-6 with TRBJ1-5; weak D call: TRBD1 (5 bases). The CDR3 is CASSGGSNQPQHF. As DNA, the CDR3 is TGTGCCAGCAGCGGGGGTAGCAATCAGCCCCAGCATTTT.